This TCR beta chain was sequenced in a study of human T cells and chemical hapten exposure. Study-wide results and limits: Large CDR3 similarity clusters arose significantly more often from expanded TCRs than from controls. PT1 expanded TCR counts and patch test score correlated positively.

MiXCR, run by TCRdb on the RACE reads, gives a single entry per CDR3 protein. The repertoire holds approximately 350,000 distinct CDR3 sequences, with about 6% as singletons. Looked up from germline, CDR1 is LGHNA and CDR2 is YNFKEQ. V was pared by 7 bases and J by 5 bases, with 8 bases of the junction left unmatched. This CDR3 has 15 residues. Specified time point: patch test 2, 6 weeks after DPC sensitization. Treatment defined: therapeutic diphenylcyclopropenone sensitization with weekly scalp DPC. Every patch test was put on after a blood sample was taken. With respect to this clonotype: Its specificity is not known.

The receptor comes from a woman under 30 with alopecia areata. Some clones in this sample may be carry-over from other donors' samples. The chain combines TRBV4-2 with TRBJ2-1; TRBD2 agrees at 10 bases. The specimen comprised whole blood, sampled in connection with sensitization to the hapten diphenylcyclopropenone (DPC). Here the CDR3 DNA reads TGTGCCAGCACCTACGGACTAGCGGTTAACAATGAGCAGTTCTTC. Its protein product is CASTYGLAVNNEQFF.